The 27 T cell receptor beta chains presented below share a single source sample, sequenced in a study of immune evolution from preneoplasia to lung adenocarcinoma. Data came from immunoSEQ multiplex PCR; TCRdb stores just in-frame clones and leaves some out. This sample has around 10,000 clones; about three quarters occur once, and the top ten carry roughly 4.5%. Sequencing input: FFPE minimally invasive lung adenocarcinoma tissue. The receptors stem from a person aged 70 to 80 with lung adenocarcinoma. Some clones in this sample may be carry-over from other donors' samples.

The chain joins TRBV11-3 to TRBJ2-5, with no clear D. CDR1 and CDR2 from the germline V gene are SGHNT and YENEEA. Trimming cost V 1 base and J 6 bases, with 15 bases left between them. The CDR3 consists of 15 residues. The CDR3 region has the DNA TGTGCCAGCAGCTTAGTCGGTATGAGTGGTCAGACCCAGTACTTC. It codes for CASSLVGMSGQTQYF.

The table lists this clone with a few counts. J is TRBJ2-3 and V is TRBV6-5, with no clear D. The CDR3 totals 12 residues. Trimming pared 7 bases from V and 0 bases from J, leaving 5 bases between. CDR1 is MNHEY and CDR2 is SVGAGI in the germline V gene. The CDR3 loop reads CASTDSTDTQYF. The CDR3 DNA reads TGTGCCAGCACCGACAGCACAGATACGCAGTATTTT.

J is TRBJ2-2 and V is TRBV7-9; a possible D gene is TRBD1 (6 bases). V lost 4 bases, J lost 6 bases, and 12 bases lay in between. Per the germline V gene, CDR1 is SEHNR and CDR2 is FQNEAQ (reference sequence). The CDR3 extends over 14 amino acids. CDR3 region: CASSYGQYPGELFF. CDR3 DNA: TGTGCCAGCAGCTATGGACAGTACCCCGGGGAGCTGTTTTTT.

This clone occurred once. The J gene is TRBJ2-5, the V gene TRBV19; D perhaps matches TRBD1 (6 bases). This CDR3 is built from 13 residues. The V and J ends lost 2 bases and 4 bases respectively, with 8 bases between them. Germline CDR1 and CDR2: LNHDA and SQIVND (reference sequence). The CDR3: CASSIQGRETQYF. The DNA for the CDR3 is TGTGCCAGTAGTATACAGGGGAGAGAGACCCAGTACTTC.

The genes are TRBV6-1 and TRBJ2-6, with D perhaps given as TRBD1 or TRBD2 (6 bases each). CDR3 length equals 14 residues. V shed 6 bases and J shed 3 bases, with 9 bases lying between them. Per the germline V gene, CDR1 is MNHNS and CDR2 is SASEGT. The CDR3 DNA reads TGTGCCAGCAGGGGGGGCAATGGGGCCAACGTCCTGACTTTC. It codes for CASRGGNGANVLTF.

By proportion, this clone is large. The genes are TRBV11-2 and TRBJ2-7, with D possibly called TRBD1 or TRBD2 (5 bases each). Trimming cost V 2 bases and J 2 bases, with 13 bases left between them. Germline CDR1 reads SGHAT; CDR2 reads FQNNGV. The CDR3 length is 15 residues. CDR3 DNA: TGTGCCAGCAGCTTAATCCGGGGCCCTACCTACGAGCAGTACTTC. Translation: CASSLIRGPTYEQYF.

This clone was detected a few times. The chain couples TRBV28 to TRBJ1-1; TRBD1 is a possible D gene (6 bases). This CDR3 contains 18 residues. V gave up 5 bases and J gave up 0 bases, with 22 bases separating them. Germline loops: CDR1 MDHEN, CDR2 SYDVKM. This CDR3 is CASSDEIPQGILNTEAFF. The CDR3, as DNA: TGTGCCAGCAGTGACGAAATCCCCCAGGGGATTTTGAACACTGAAGCTTTCTTT. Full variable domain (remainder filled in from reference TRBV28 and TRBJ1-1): DVKVTQSSRYLVKRTGEKVFLECVQDMDHENMFWYRQDPGLGLRLIYFSYDVKMKEKGDIPEGYSVSREKKERFSLILESASTNQTSMYLCASSDEIPQGILNTEAFFGQGTRLTVV.

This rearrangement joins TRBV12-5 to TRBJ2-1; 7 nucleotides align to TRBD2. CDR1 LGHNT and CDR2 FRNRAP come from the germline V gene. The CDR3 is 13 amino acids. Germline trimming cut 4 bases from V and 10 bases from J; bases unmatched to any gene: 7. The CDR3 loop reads CASGSPSSGEQFF. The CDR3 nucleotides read TGTGCTAGTGGTTCCCCGAGTAGCGGGGAGCAGTTCTTC.

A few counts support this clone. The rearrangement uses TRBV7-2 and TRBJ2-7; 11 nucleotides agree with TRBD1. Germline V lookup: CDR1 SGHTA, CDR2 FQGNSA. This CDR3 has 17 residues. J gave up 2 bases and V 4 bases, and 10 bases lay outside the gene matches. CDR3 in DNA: TGTGCCAGCAGCTCCCGACCGCCGGGACAGGGGGCCTACGAGCAGTACTTC. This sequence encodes CASSSRPPGQGAYEQYF.

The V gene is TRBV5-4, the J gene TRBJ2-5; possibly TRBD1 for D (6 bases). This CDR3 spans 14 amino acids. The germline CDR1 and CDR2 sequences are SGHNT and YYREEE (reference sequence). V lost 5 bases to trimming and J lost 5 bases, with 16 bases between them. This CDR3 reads CASSAAGVWETQYF. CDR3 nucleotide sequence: TGTGCCAGCAGTGCAGCAGGGGTTTGGGAGACCCAGTACTTC.

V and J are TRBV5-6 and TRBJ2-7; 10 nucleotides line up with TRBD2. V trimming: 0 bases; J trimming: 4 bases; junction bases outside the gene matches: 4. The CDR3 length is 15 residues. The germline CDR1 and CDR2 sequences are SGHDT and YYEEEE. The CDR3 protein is CASSLAPSGGYEQYF. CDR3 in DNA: TGTGCCAGCAGCTTGGCCCCTAGCGGGGGATACGAGCAGTACTTC. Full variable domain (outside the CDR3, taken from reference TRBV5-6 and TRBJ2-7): DAGVTQSPTHLIKTRGQQVTLRCSPKSGHDTVSWYQQALGQGPQFIFQYYEEEERQRGNFPDRFSGHQFPNYSSELNVNALLLGDSALYLCASSLAPSGGYEQYFGPGTRLTVT.

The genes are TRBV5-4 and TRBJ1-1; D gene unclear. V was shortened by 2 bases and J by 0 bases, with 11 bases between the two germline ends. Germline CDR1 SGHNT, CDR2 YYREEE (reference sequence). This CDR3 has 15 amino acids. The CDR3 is CASSLGSNMNTEAFF. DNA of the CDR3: TGTGCCAGCAGCTTAGGGTCAAACATGAACACTGAAGCTTTCTTT.

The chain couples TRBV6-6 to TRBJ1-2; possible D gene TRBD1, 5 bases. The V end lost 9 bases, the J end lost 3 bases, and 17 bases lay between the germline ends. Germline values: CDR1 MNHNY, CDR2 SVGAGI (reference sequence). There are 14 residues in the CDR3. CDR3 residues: CASQNQGNDYGYTF. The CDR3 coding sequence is TGTGCCAGTCAGAACCAGGGTAACGACTATGGCTACACCTTC.

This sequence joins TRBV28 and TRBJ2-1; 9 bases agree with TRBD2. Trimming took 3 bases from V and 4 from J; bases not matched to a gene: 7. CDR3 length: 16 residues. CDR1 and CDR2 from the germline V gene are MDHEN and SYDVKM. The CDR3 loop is CASSFVGGRAYNEQFF. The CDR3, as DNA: TGTGCCAGCAGTTTCGTTGGCGGGAGGGCATACAATGAGCAGTTCTTC.

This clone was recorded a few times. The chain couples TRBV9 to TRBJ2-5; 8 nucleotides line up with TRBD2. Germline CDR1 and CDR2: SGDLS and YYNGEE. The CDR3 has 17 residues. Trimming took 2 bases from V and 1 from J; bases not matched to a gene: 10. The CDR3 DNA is TGTGCCAGCAGCGTTGGAGGGAGCGGGGGCCGCCAAGAGACCCAGTACTTC. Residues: CASSVGGSGGRQETQYF.

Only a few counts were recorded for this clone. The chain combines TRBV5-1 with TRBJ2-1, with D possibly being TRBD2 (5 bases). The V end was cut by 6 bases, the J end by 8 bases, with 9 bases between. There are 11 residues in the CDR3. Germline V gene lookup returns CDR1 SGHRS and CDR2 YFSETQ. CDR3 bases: TGCGCCAGCAAAATCGGGGATGAGCAGTTCTTC. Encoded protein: CASKIGDEQFF.

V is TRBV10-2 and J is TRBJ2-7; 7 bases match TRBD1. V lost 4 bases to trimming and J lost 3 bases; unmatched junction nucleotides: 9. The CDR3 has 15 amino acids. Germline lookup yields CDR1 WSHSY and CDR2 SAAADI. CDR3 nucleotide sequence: TGCGCCAGCAGTGGTGGCAGGGGGATCGTCTACGAGCAGTACTTC. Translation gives CASSGGRGIVYEQYF.

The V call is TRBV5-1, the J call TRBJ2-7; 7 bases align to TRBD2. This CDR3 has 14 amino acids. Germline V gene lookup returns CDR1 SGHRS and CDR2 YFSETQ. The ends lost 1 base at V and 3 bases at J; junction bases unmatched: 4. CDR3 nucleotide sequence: TGCGCCAGCAGCTTGCGGGGGGAAAACTACGAGCAGTACTTC. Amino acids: CASSLRGENYEQYF.

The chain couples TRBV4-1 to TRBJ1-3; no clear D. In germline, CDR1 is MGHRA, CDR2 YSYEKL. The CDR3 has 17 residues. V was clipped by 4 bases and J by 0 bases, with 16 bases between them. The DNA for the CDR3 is TGCGCCAGCAGCCCAATTGGGGAACCCTTCTCTGGAAACACCATATATTTT. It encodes CASSPIGEPFSGNTIYF.

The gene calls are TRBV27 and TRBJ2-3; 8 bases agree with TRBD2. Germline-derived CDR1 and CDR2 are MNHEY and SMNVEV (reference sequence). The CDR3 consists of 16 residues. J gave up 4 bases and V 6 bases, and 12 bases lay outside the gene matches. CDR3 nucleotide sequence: TGTGCCAGCAGCCCTAAGCTAGCGGGTAGATCAGATACGCAGTATTTT. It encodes CASSPKLAGRSDTQYF.

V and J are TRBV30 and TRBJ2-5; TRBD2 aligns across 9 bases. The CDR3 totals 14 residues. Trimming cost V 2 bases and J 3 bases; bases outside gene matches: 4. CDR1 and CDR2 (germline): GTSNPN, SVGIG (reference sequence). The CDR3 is CAWSTTSGEETQYF. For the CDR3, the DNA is TGTGCCTGGAGTACGACTAGCGGAGAAGAGACCCAGTACTTC.

The CDR3 reads CASSQVRGQGSAQYF. CDR3 nucleotides: TGTGCCAGCAGCCAAGTCCGCGGACAGGGTAGTGCGCAGTACTTC. The V and J genes are TRBV14 and TRBJ2-5; 8 bases match TRBD1. V was pared by 1 base and J by 11 bases, with 12 bases of the junction left unmatched. Germline loops: CDR1 SGHDN, CDR2 FVKESK. This CDR3 is 15 amino acids long.

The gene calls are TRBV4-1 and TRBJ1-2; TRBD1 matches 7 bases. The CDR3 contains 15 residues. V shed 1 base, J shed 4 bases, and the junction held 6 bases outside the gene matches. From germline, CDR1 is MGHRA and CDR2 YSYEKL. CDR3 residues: CASSQVVGQSYGYTF. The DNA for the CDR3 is TGCGCCAGCAGCCAAGTTGTGGGACAGAGCTATGGCTACACCTTC.

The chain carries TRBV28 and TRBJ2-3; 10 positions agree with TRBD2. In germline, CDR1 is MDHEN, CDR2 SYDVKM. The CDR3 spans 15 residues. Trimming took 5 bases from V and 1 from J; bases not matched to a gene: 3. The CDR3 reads CASSSGLAGTDTQYF. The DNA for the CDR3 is TGTGCCAGCAGTAGCGGACTAGCGGGCACAGATACGCAGTATTTT.

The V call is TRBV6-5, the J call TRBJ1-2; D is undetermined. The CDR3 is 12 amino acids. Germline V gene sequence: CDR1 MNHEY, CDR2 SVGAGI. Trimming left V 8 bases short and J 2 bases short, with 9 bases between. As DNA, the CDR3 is TGTGCCAGCTCCGCCAACAACTATGGCTACACCTTC. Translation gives CASSANNYGYTF.

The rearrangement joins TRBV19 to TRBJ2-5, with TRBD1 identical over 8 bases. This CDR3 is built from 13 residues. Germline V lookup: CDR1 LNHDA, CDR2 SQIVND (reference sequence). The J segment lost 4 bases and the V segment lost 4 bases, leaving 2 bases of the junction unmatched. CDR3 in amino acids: CASSSDRGETQYF. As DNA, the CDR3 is TGTGCCAGTAGTAGCGACAGGGGAGAGACCCAGTACTTC.

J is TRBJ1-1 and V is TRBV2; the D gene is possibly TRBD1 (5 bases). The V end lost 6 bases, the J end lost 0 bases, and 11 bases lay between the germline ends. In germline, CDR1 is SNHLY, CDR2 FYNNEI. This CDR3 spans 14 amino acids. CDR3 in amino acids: CASRRTGVNTEAFF. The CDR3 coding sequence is TGTGCCAGCAGGCGGACGGGGGTGAACACTGAAGCTTTCTTT.